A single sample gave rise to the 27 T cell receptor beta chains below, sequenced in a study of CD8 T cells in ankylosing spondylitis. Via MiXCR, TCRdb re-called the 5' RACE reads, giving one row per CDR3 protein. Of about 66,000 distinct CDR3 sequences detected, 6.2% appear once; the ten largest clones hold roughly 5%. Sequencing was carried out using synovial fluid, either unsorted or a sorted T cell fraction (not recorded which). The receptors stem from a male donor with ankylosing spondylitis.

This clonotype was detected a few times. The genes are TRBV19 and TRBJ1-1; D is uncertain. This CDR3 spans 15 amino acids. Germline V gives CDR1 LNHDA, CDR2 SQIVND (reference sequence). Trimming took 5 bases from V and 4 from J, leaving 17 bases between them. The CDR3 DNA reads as TGTGCCAGTAGTCCCCGGTCCCGGCGGGGCACTGAAGCTTTCTTT. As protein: CASSPRSRRGTEAFF.

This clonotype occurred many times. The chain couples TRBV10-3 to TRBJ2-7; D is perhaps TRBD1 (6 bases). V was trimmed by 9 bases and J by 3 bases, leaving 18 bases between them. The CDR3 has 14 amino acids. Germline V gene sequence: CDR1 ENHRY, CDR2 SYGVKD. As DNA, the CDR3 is TGTGCCATTCGTGGGACATCCATGGGCTACGAGCAGTACTTC. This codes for CAIRGTSMGYEQYF.

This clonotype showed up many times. As DNA, the CDR3 is TGCAGCGTTTATGGGGTCTCGGATACTGAAGCTTTCTTT. Translated: CSVYGVSDTEAFF. The V and J genes are TRBV29-1 and TRBJ1-1; no reliable D call. Germline CDR1 is SQVTM and CDR2 is ANQGSEA. The ends were cut back, 5 bases at V and 5 bases at J, with 15 bases in the middle. The CDR3 consists of 13 residues.

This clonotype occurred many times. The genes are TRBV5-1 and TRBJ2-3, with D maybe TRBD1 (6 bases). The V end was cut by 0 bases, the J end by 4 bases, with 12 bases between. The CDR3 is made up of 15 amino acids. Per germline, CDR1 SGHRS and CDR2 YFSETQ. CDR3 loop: CASSLDQGPADTQYF. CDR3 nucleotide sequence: TGCGCCAGCAGCTTGGATCAGGGGCCGGCAGATACGCAGTATTTT. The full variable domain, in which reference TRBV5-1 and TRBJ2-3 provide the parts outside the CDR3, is KAGVTQTPRYLIKTRGQQVTLSCSPISGHRSVSWYQQTPGQGLQFLFEYFSETQRNKGNFPGRFSGRQFSNSRSEMNVSTLELGDSALYLCASSLDQGPADTQYFGPGTRLTVL.

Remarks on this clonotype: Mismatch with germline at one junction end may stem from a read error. CDR3 in DNA: TGCGCCAGCAGTCAAGGGGAGGCCTTCTCCTACAATGAGCAGTTCTTC. It specifies CASSQGEAFSYNEQFF. The rearrangement uses TRBV4-1 and TRBJ2-1; a possible D gene is TRBD2 (6 bases). The CDR3 contains 16 residues. Per germline, CDR1 MGHRA and CDR2 YSYEKL.

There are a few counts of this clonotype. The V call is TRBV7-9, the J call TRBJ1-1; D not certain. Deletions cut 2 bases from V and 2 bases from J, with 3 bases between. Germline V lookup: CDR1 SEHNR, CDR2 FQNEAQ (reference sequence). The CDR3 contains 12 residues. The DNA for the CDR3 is TGTGCCAGCAGCTTAATAAACACTGAAGCTTTCTTT. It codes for CASSLINTEAFF.

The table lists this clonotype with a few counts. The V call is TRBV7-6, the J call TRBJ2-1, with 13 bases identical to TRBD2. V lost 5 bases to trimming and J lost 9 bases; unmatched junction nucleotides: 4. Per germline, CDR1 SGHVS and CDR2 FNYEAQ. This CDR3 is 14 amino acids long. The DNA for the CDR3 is TGTGCCAGCAGCCCGGGACTAGCGGGAATTGAGCAGTTCTTC. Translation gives CASSPGLAGIEQFF.

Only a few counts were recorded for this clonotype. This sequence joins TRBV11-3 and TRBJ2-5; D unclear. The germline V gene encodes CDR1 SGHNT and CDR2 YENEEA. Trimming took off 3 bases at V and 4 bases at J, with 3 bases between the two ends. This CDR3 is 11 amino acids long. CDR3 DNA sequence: TGTGCCAGCAGCTTCACAGAGACCCAGTACTTC. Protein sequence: CASSFTETQYF.

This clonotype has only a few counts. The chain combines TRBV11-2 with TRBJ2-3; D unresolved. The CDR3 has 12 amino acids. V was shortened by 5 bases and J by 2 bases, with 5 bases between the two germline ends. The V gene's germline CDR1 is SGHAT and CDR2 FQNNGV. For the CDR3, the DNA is TGTGCCAGCAGCACTTACACAGATACGCAGTATTTT. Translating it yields CASSTYTDTQYF.

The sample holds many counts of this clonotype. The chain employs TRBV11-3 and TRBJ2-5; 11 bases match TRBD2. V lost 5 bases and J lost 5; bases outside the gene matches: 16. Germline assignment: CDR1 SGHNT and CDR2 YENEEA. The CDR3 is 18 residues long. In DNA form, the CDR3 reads TGTGCCAGCAGCCTATATCGCGGGACTAGCGGTCGTGGGGAGACCCAGTACTTC. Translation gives CASSLYRGTSGRGETQYF.

This chain's CDR3 is CASSPLRGSYNEQFF. Written as DNA, the CDR3 is TGTGCCAGCAGCCCCCTTCGCGGATCCTACAATGAGCAGTTCTTC. The chain combines TRBV11-3 with TRBJ2-1; D gene ambiguous. This CDR3 spans 15 amino acids. Germline V gene data show CDR1 as SGHNT and CDR2 as YENEEA. Trimming stripped 5 bases from V and 1 base from J, with 12 bases between.

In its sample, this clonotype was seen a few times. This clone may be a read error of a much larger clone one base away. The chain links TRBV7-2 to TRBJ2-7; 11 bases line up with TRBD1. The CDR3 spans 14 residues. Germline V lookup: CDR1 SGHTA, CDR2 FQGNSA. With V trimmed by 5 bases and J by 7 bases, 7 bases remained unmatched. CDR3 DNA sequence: TGTGCCAGCAGCCCAAGGACAGGGGGCCGGGAGCAGTACTTC. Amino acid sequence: CASSPRTGGREQYF.

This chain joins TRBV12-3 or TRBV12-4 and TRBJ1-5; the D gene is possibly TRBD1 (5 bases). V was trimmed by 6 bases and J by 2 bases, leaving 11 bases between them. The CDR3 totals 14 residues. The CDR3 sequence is CASRPTGGNQPQHF. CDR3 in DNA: TGTGCCAGCAGACCTACGGGGGGCAATCAGCCCCAGCATTTT.

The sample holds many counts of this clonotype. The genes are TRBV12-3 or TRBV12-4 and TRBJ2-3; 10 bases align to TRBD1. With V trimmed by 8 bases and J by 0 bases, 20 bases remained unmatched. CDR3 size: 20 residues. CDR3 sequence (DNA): TGTGCCAGCTTCCTCCTTCGGGGACAGGGGCTGTTACCCAGCACAGATACGCAGTATTTT. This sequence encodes CASFLLRGQGLLPSTDTQYF.

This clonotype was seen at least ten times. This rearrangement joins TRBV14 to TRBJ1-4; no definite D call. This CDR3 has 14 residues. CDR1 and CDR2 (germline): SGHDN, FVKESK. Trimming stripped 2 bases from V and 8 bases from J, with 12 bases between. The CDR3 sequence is CASSQLTVGEKLFF. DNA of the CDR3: TGTGCCAGCAGCCAACTAACAGTCGGGGAAAAACTGTTTTTT. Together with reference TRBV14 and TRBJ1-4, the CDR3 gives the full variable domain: EAGVTQFPSHSVIEKGQTVTLRCDPISGHDNLYWYRRVMGKEIKFLLHFVKESKQDESGMPNNRFLAERTGGTYSTLKVQPAELEDSGVYFCASSQLTVGEKLFFGSGTQLSVL.

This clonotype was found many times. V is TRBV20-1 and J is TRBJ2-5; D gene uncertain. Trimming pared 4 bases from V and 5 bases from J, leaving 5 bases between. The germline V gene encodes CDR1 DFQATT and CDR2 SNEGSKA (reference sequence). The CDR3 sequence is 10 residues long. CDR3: CSATWETQYF. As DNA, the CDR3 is TGCAGTGCTACATGGGAGACCCAGTACTTC.

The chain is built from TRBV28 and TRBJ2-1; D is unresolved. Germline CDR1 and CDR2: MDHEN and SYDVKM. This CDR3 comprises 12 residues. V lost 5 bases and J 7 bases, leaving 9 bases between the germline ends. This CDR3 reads CASSHTWNEQFF. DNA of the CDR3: TGTGCCAGCAGTCACACGTGGAATGAGCAGTTCTTC.

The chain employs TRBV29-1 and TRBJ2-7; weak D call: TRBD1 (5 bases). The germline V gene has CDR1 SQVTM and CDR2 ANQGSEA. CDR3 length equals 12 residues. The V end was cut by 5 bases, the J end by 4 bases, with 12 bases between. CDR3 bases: TGCAGCGTTAGACGGACAATATACGAGCAGTACTTC. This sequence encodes CSVRRTIYEQYF.

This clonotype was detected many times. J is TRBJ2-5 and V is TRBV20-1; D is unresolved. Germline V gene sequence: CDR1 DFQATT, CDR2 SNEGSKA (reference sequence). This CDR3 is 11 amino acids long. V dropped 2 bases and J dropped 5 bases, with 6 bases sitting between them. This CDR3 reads CSARQAETQYF. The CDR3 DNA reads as TGCAGTGCTAGACAGGCGGAGACCCAGTACTTC.

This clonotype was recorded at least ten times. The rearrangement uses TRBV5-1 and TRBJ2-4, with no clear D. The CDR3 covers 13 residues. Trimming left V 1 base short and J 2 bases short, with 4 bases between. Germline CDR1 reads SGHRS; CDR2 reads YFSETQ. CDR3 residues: CASSLRSKNIQYF. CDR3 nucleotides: TGCGCCAGCAGCTTGCGATCCAAAAACATTCAGTACTTC.

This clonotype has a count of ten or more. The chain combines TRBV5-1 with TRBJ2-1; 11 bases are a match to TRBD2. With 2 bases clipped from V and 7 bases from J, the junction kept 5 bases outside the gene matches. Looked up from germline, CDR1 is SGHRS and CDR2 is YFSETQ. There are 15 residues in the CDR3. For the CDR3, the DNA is TGCGCCAGCAGCTTTAGCGGGAGGGCCGGAAATGAGCAGTTCTTC. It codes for CASSFSGRAGNEQFF.

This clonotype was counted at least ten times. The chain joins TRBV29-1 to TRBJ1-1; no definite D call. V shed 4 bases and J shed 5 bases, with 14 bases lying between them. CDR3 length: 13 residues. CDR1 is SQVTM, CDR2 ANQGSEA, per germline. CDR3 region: CSVGQALGTEAFF. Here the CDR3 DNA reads TGCAGCGTTGGCCAGGCCCTGGGGACTGAAGCTTTCTTT.

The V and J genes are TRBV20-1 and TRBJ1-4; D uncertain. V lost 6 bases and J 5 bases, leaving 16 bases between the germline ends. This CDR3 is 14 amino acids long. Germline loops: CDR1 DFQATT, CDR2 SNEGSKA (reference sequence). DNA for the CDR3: TGCAGTGCGGAATCCACAGATACGAATGAAAAACTGTTTTTT. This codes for CSAESTDTNEKLFF.

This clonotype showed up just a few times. The CDR3 DNA is TGCGCCAGCAGCCCGGGACGGGAGACCCAGTACTTC. Translation gives CASSPGRETQYF. V and J are TRBV5-1 and TRBJ2-5, with D perhaps assigned TRBD1 or TRBD2 (5 bases each). V was cut by 4 bases and J by 5 bases, with 9 bases left in between. CDR3 length: 12 residues. Germline-derived CDR1 and CDR2 are SGHRS and YFSETQ.

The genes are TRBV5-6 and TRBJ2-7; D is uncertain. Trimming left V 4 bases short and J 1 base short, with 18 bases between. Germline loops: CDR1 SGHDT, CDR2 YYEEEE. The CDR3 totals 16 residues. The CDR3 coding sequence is TGTGCCAGCAGCCGTCCCCGAGCCTCGCAGTCCTACGAGCAGTACTTC. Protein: CASSRPRASQSYEQYF.

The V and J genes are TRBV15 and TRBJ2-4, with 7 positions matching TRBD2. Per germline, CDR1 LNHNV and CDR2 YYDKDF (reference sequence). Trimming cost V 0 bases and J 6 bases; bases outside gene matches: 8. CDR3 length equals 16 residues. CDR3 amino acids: CATSRDRGGALNIQYF. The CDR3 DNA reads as TGTGCCACCAGCAGAGATCGCGGGGGAGCCTTAAACATTCAGTACTTC. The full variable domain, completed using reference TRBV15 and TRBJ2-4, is DAMVIQNPRYQVTQFGKPVTLSCSQTLNHNVMYWYQQKSSQAPKLLFHYYDKDFNNEADTPDNFQSRRPNTSFCFLDIRSPGLGDTAMYLCATSRDRGGALNIQYFGAGTRLSVL.

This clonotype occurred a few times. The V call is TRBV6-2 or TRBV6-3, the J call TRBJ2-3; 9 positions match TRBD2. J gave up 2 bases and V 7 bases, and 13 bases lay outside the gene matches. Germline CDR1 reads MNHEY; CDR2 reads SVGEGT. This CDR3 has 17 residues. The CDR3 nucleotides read TGTGCCAGCAAATCCGACAGGCTAGCGGGACCCACAGATACGCAGTATTTT. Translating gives CASKSDRLAGPTDTQYF.